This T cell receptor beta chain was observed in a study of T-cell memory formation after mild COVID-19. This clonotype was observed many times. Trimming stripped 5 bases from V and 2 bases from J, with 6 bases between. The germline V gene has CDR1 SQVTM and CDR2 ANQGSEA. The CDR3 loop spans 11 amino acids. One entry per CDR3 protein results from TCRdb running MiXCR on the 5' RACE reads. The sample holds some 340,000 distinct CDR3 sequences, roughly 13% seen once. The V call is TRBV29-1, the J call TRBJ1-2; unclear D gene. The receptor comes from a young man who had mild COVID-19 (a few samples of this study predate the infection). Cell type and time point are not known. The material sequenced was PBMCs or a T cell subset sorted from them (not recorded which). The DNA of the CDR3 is TGCAGCGTTTATCTGAACTATGGCTACACCTTC. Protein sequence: CSVYLNYGYTF.